This TCR beta chain appears in the sequencing data of a study of Ad26.COV2.S vaccination and SARS-CoV-2 variants. Looking at the study overall: In the study, Ad26.COV2.S was injected intramuscularly once, or twice 56 days apart.

With regard to this clone: The antigen is undetermined.

Notes on the study in general: Marked by substantial breadth, spike-specific CD8+ and CD4+ T cell responses were reportedly seen after vaccination.

The treatment denotes: around 19 received Ad26.COV2.S at low or high dose, single or two shots; about 5 received placebo; per-sample allocation not given. At day 63 after the first vaccine or placebo injection, samples were drawn. Per germline, CDR1 SGDLS and CDR2 YYNGEE. The CDR3 sequence is 12 residues long. Trimming shortened V by 4 bases and J by 13 bases, and 17 bases separated the two germline ends. The method was immunoSEQ multiplex PCR; TCRdb's version includes in-frame clones alone and lacks a portion of them. The table has around 240,000 clones, roughly 90% seen once. This clonotype was sampled from a person aged 18-60 years who received the Ad26.COV2.S COVID-19 vaccine or a placebo. The sample here was peripheral blood, taken in a trial of Ad26.COV2.S vaccine versus placebo. The chain combines TRBV9 with TRBJ1-2; TRBD1 might be the D (6 bases). Written as DNA, the CDR3 is TGTGCCAGCAGCTCGGGACCAGGGGAAGGCACCTTC. Translation: CASSSGPGEGTF. The full variable domain, rest sourced from reference TRBV9 and TRBJ1-2, is DSGVTQTPKHLITATGQRVTLRCSPRSGDLSVYWYQQSLDQGLQFLIQYYNGEERAKGNILERFSAQQFPDLHSELNLSSLELGDSALYFCASSSGPGEGTFGSGTRLTVV.